The entry below describes one T cell receptor (beta chain). Its antigen is undetermined. Samples were assayed with immunoSEQ v3.0 at survey level. The method was immunoSEQ multiplex PCR; TCRdb's version includes in-frame clones alone and lacks a portion of them. The profile covers around 28,000 clones, with 85% appearing a single time and 8% to 9.5% taken by the ten largest. This sample was taken from a study of long-term antiretroviral therapy in people with HIV. Notes on the study in general: Diversity remained lower than transplant donor controls, even though it increased after ART.

Germline lookup yields CDR1 LNHDA and CDR2 SQIVND (reference sequence). V was trimmed by 3 bases and J by 6 bases, leaving 9 bases between them. This CDR3 region has 13 residues. The source material was unsorted PBMCs, sampled 2.3 years after starting antiretroviral therapy. The chain recombines TRBV19 with TRBJ2-1; D is ambiguous. This sequence was found in a man aged 40-49 years with HIV. The DNA of the CDR3 is TGTGCCAGTAGTATGCAACCCCTCAATGAGCAGTTCTTC. Encoded protein: CASSMQPLNEQFF.